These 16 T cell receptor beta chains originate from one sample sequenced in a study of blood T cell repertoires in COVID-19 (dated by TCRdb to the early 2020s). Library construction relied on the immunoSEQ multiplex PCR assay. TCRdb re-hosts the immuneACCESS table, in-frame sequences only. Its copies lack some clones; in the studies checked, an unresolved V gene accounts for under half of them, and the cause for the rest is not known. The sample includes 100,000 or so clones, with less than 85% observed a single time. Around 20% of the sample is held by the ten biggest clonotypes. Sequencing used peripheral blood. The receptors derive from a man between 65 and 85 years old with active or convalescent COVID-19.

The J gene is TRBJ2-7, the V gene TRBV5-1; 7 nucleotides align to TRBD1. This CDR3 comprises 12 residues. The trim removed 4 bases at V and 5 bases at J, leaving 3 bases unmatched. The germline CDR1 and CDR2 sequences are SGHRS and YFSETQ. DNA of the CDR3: TGCGCCAGCAGCCTACAGGGGAACGAGCAGTACTTC. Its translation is CASSLQGNEQYF.

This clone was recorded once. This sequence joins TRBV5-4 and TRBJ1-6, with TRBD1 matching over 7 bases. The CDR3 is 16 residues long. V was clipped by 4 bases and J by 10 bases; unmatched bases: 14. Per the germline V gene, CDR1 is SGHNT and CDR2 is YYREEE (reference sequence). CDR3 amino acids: CASSLTGTALGSPLHF. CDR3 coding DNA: TGTGCCAGCAGCCTGACAGGGACAGCTTTAGGATCACCCCTCCACTTT.

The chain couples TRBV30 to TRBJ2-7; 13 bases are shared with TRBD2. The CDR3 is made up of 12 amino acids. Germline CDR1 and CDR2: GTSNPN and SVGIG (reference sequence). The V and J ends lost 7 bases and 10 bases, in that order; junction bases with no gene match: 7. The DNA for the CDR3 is TGTGCCTTTGAAGGACTAGCGGGGGACCAGTACTTC. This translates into CAFEGLAGDQYF.

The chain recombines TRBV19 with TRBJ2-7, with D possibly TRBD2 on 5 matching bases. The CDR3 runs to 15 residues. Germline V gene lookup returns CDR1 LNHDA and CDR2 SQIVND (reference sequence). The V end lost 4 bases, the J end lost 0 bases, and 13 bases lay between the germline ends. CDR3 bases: TGTGCCAGTAGTACACAATGGACTGCCTCCTACGAGCAGTACTTC. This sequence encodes CASSTQWTASYEQYF.

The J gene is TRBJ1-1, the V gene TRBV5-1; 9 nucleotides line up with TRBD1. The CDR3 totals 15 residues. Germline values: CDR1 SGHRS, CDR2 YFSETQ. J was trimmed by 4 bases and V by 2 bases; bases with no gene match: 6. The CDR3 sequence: CASSFTGGGGTEAFF. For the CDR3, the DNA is TGCGCCAGCAGCTTTACAGGGGGCGGTGGCACTGAAGCTTTCTTT.

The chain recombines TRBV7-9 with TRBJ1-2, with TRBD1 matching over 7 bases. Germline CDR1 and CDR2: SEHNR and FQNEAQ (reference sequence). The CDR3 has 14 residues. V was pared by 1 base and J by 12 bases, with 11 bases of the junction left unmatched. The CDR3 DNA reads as TGTGCCAGCAGCTTAGTCCCAGGGGGTATTGGTCACACCTTC. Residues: CASSLVPGGIGHTF. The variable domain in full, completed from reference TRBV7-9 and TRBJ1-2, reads DTGVSQNPRHKITKRGQNVTFRCDPISEHNRLYWYRQTLGQGPEFLTYFQNEAQLEKSRLLSDRFSAERPKGSFSTLEIQRTEQGDSAMYLCASSLVPGGIGHTFGSGTRLTVV.

CDR3 in amino acids: CASSQREYEQYF. CDR3 nucleotide sequence: TGTGCCAGCAGCCAAAGAGAGTACGAGCAGTACTTC. J is TRBJ2-7 and V is TRBV3-1 (or the pseudogene TRBV3-2), with D hard to call. Deletions cut 2 bases from V and 4 bases from J, with 6 bases between. This CDR3 comprises 12 residues. CDR1 is LGHDT, CDR2 YNNKEL, per germline (reference sequence).

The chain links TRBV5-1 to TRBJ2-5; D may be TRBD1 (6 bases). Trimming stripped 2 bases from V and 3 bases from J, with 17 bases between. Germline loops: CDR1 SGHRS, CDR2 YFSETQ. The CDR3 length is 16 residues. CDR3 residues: CASSFQQGTLKETQYF. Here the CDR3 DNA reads TGCGCCAGCAGCTTCCAACAGGGAACCCTAAAAGAGACCCAGTACTTC.

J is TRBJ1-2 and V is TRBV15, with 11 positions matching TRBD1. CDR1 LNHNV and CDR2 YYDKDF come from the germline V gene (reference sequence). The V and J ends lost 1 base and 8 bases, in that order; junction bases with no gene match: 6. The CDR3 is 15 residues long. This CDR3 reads CATSRGDRGLEGYTF. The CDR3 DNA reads TGTGCCACCAGCAGAGGGGACAGGGGGTTGGAAGGCTACACCTTC.

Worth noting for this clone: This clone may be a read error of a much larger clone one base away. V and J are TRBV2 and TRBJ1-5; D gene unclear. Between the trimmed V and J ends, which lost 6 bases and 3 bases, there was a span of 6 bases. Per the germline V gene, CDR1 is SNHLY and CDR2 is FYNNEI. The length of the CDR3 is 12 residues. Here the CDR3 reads CASRRDNQPQHF. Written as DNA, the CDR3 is TGTGCCAGCAGGAGAGACAATCAGCCCCAGCATTTT.

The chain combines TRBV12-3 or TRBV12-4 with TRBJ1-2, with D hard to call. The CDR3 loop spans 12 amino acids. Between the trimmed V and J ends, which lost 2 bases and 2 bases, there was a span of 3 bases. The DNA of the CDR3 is TGTGCCAGCAGTTTACAGAACTATGGCTACACCTTC. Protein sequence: CASSLQNYGYTF.

The DNA of the CDR3 is TGTGCCAGCAGCCAAGAGCGTCTCGGGGGCACTGAAGCTTTCTTT. Translated, it gives CASSQERLGGTEAFF. The chain joins TRBV4-2 to TRBJ1-1; D might be TRBD1 (5 bases). V was trimmed by 0 bases and J by 4 bases, leaving 12 bases between them. The CDR3 is made up of 15 amino acids. CDR1 is LGHNA, CDR2 YNFKEQ, per germline.

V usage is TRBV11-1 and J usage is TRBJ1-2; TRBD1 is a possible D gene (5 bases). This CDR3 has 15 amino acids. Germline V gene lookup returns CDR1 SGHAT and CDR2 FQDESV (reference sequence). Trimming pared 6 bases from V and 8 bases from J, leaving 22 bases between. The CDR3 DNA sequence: TGTGCCAGCAGTTCTATGCGGGACCGCGGTAAGGGCTACACCTTC. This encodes CASSSMRDRGKGYTF.

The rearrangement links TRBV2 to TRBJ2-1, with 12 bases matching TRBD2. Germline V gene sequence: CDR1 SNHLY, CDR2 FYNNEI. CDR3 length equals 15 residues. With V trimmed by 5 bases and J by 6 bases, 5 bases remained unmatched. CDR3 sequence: CASSSRLAGVNEQFF. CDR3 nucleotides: TGTGCCAGCAGTTCTCGACTAGCGGGGGTCAATGAGCAGTTCTTC.

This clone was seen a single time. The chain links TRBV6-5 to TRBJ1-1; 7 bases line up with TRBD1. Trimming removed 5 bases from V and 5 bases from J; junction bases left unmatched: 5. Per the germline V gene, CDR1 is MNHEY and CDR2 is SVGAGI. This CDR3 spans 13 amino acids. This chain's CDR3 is CASSRQGGTEAFF. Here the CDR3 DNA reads TGTGCCAGCAGTAGACAGGGCGGGACTGAAGCTTTCTTT.

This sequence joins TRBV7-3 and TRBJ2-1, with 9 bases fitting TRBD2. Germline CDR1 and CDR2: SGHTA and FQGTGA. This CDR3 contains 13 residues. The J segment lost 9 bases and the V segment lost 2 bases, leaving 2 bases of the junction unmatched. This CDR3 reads CASSLLLAGEQFF. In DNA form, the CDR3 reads TGTGCCAGCAGCTTACTACTAGCGGGTGAGCAGTTCTTC.